A selection of T cell receptor beta chains follows, all from one sample in a study of naive CD8 T cells in extremely preterm neonates. Repertoires were generated with immunoSEQ multiplex PCR, while TCRdb's copy carries only in-frame clones and drops some. The sample has several thousand clones; around 98% are singletons. The sequencing input was naive CD8+ T cells from blood. The receptors stem from a human donor in good health. Each CDR3 is given with its conserved first and last residue. A D gene is named only where the DNA matches it firmly. Clone size appears in some rows only: once, few, many, or a class for an expanded clone.

d_gene	abundance	j_gene	v_gene	CDR3nt	CDR3aa
TRBD1	.	TRBJ2-3	TRBV18	TGTGCCAGCTCACTTACTTACAGGGGGAAGACCACAGATACGCAGTATTTT	CASSLTYRGKTTDTQYF
.	.	TRBJ1-1	TRBV27	TGTGCCAGCAGTTTATCGGGGGCTGGGGCCACTGAAGCTTTCTTT	CASSLSGAGATEAFF
TRBD2	.	TRBJ2-3	TRBV27	TGTGCCAGCAGTCCCTATGGGACTAGCGGGAGAGGGGGGGCAGATACGCAGTATTTT	CASSPYGTSGRGGADTQYF
TRBD1	once	TRBJ2-7	TRBV15	TGTGCCACCAGCACCCAACCGGGACAGGGACCCTACGAGCAGTACTTC	CATSTQPGQGPYEQYF
.	.	TRBJ1-1	TRBV4-1	TGCGCCAGCAGCCAAGACGGGGGGGGGAACACTGAAGCTTTCTTT	CASSQDGGGNTEAFF
.	.	TRBJ1-4	TRBV7-9	TGTGCCAGCAGCTTACAACAGGATGAAAAACTGTTTTTT	CASSLQQDEKLFF
TRBD2	.	TRBJ2-7	TRBV27	TGTGCCAGCAGTTTATCTGGTGCGACTAGCCGAAACTACGAGCAGTACTTC	CASSLSGATSRNYEQYF
TRBD1	.	TRBJ1-1	TRBV9	TGTGCCAGCAGCGTAGGGGACAGGGGCACTGAAGCTTTCTTT	CASSVGDRGTEAFF
TRBD1	.	TRBJ2-4	TRBV4-1	TGCGCCAGCAGCCCCTACCCCGGGACAGGGATGAACATTCAGTACTTC	CASSPYPGTGMNIQYF
.	.	TRBJ2-6	TRBV10-2	TGCGCCAGCAGTGAATATCTTGAATTCGCCCGGGACTTCGACACTGGGGCCAACGTCCTGACTTTC	CASSEYLEFARDFDTGANVLTF
.	.	TRBJ1-1	TRBV7-8	TGTGCCAGCAGCCGGAGAGATAGGAACACTGAAGCTTTCTTT	CASSRRDRNTEAFF
.	.	TRBJ2-7	TRBV6-6	TGTGCCAGCGGGACGATAGCGGTCGAGCAGTACTTC	CASGTIAVEQYF
.	.	TRBJ2-7	TRBV6-6	TGTGCCAGCAGTTACTCGAGGGCAAACTACGAGCAGTACTTC	CASSYSRANYEQYF
TRBD2	.	TRBJ2-3	TRBV5-6	TGTGCCAGCAGCTACCCGGAAACGGGAGGCATCACAGATACGCAGTATTTT	CASSYPETGGITDTQYF
.	.	TRBJ1-1	TRBV5-6	TGTGCCAGCAGCTTGGAACCGAGCAACACTGAAGCTTTCTTT	CASSLEPSNTEAFF
.	.	TRBJ1-4	TRBV15	TGTGCCACCAGCGAACGTGGCGGCTTCGTAACTAATGAAAAACTGTTTTTT	CATSERGGFVTNEKLFF
TRBD1	.	TRBJ2-2	TRBV5-4	TGTGCCAGCAGCGTAACCGGGACAGGCTTCAACGGGGAGCTGTTTTTT	CASSVTGTGFNGELFF
TRBD2	.	TRBJ2-1	TRBV7-9	TGTGCCAGCAGCTCGGGACTAGCGCTATACAATGAGCAGTTCTTC	CASSSGLALYNEQFF
.	few	TRBJ2-7	TRBV7-9	TGTGCCAGCAGCTCAGGGGTTTCCTACGAGCAGTACTTC	CASSSGVSYEQYF
.	.	TRBJ1-5	TRBV28	TGTGCCAGCAGTTTATCCGGGAATCAGCCCCAGCATTTT	CASSLSGNQPQHF
TRBD1	.	TRBJ1-1	TRBV4-1	TGCGCCAGCAGCCAACCGACAGGGAGGTTGGGCACTGAAGCTTTCTTT	CASSQPTGRLGTEAFF
.	.	TRBJ2-7	TRBV20-1	TGCAGTGCGAACCTAGGGGTCGAGCAGTACTTC	CSANLGVEQYF
.	.	TRBJ1-1	TRBV27	TGTGCCAGCAGTTTGGGGGGGGGTGTTACTGAAGCTTTCTTT	CASSLGGGVTEAFF
TRBD2	.	TRBJ2-3	TRBV7-8	TGTGCCAGCAGCACGACTAGCGGGAGAAGAGCAGATACGCAGTATTTT	CASSTTSGRRADTQYF
TRBD1	.	TRBJ2-2	TRBV6-5	TGTGCCAGCAGTTACACGACAGGGAAGCTTGGGGAGCTGTTTTTT	CASSYTTGKLGELFF
.	.	TRBJ2-2	TRBV6-1	TGTGCCAGCAGAATAGGGGAAGGGCGGCGCGGGGAGCTGTTTTTT	CASRIGEGRRGELFF